Following are 27 T cell receptor beta chains from one sample sequenced in a study of blood T cell repertoires in COVID-19 (TCRdb year 2020). The receptor library was made with the immunoSEQ multiplex PCR assay. Entries here come from immuneACCESS through TCRdb and include only in-frame sequences with V and J called. Some clones fail to appear in such tables; in the studies checked, an unresolved V gene covers under half of the shortfall, and the cause of the remainder is unknown. In all, the sample holds fewer than 400,000 clones, and more than 75% of those were seen once. Around 4.6% of the sample lies in the top ten. The sequencing sample was made of PBMCs or T cells enriched from blood (not recorded which). The receptors here all came from a man aged 25-40 years who had recovered from COVID-19.

Remarks on this clone: The germline gene is not matched at one end of the junction; a read error may be the cause. The chain has TRBV7-7 and TRBJ2-1, with D tentatively TRBD1 (7 bases). Germline CDR1 and CDR2: SSHAT and FNYEAQ (reference sequence). This CDR3 region has 16 residues. In DNA form, the CDR3 reads TGTGCTAGCAGCCTGCAGGGGGGCTATCCCTACAATGAGCAGTTCTTC. Protein sequence: CASSLQGGYPYNEQFF.

The chain links TRBV5-4 to TRBJ2-1, with 12 positions matching TRBD1. Germline V CDR1 and CDR2: SGHNT, YYREEE (reference sequence). The CDR3 loop spans 15 amino acids. Losses at the gene ends were 2 bases for V and 6 bases for J; bases not matched to a gene: 3. This chain's CDR3 is CASSFGTGGRNEQFF. CDR3 bases: TGTGCCAGCAGCTTTGGGACAGGGGGCCGCAATGAGCAGTTCTTC.

In its sample, this clone was seen once. This rearrangement joins TRBV6-5 to TRBJ2-4, with TRBD2 identical over 7 bases. This CDR3 contains 15 residues. Trimming at V came to 2 bases and at J to 4 bases, leaving 5 bases not matched to a gene. Looked up from germline, CDR1 is MNHEY and CDR2 is SVGAGI. This chain's CDR3 is CASSYLAGEKNIQYF. In DNA, the CDR3 is TGTGCCAGCAGTTACCTGGCGGGAGAAAAAAACATTCAGTACTTC.

The chain uses TRBV24-1 and TRBJ2-5; D may be TRBD2 (7 bases). Germline CDR1 reads KGHDR; CDR2 reads SFDVKD. Trimming took 5 bases from V and 2 from J, leaving 14 bases between them. The CDR3 covers 15 residues. This chain's CDR3 is CATSGGLAVQETQYF. CDR3 nucleotides: TGTGCCACCAGTGGGGGGCTAGCGGTACAAGAGACCCAGTACTTC.

The CDR3 DNA reads as TGTGCCAGCAGTTGGGGGACAGGGGATGGCTACACCTTC. Protein product: CASSWGTGDGYTF. The chain joins TRBV12-3 or TRBV12-4 to TRBJ1-2; 10 bases map to TRBD1. The V segment lost 4 bases and the J segment 6 bases; nucleotides outside the gene matches: 2. The length of the CDR3 is 13 residues.

The rearrangement links TRBV11-3 to TRBJ1-2; the D is unclear. Germline V gene lookup returns CDR1 SGHNT and CDR2 YENEEA. CDR3 size: 14 residues. Trimming removed 5 bases at V and 4 bases at J, with 14 bases between. The chain's CDR3 is CASSPAGWVYGYTF. The CDR3 nucleotides are TGTGCCAGCAGCCCTGCGGGGTGGGTCTATGGCTACACCTTC. The full variable domain, rest sourced from reference TRBV11-3 and TRBJ1-2, is EAGVVQSPRYKIIEKKQPVAFWCNPISGHNTLYWYLQNLGQGPELLIRYENEEAVDDSQLPKDRFSAERLKGVDSTLKIQPAELGDSAVYLCASSPAGWVYGYTFGSGTRLTVV.

This sequence joins TRBV3-1 (or the pseudogene TRBV3-2) and TRBJ1-2, with TRBD1 identical over 9 bases. The CDR3 has 13 residues. Looked up from germline, CDR1 is LGHDT and CDR2 is YNNKEL (reference sequence). J lost 8 bases, V lost 4 bases, and 5 bases had no gene match. CDR3 in DNA: TGTGCCAGCAGCCTAGGGACAGGGTCGGGCTACACCTTC. This sequence encodes CASSLGTGSGYTF.

The chain links TRBV7-2 to TRBJ1-1, with 10 bases identical to TRBD1. V dropped 0 bases and J dropped 6; count of bases not matched to a gene: 7. Germline V gene data show CDR1 as SGHTA and CDR2 as FQGNSA. This CDR3 is 16 amino acids long. The CDR3 DNA reads as TGTGCCAGCAGCTTAGCAGCGGGACAGGGGTACTCTGAAGCTTTCTTT. Its translation is CASSLAAGQGYSEAFF.

This sequence joins TRBV5-6 and TRBJ2-6; D is unresolved. Trimming shortened V by 4 bases and J by 4 bases, and 9 bases separated the two germline ends. Germline CDR1 is SGHDT and CDR2 is YYEEEE. CDR3 size: 14 residues. In nucleotides, the CDR3 is TGTGCCAGCAGCGCAGGTGTGGGGGCCAACGTCCTGACTTTC. Translated, it gives CASSAGVGANVLTF. The variable domain in full, with the rest retrieved from reference TRBV5-6 and TRBJ2-6, is DAGVTQSPTHLIKTRGQQVTLRCSPKSGHDTVSWYQQALGQGPQFIFQYYEEEERQRGNFPDRFSGHQFPNYSSELNVNALLLGDSALYLCASSAGVGANVLTFGAGSRLTVL.

The chain is built from TRBV6-1 and TRBJ1-4, with TRBD1 as a possible D gene (6 bases). Germline CDR1 reads MNHNS; CDR2 reads SASEGT. The CDR3 spans 16 residues. The V end lost 3 bases, the J end lost 3 bases, and 14 bases lay between the germline ends. DNA for the CDR3: TGTGCCAGCAGTGATCCAGGGGAGGGATCTAATGAAAAACTGTTTTTT. Translating gives CASSDPGEGSNEKLFF.

The rearrangement links TRBV7-2 to TRBJ2-3; D is possibly TRBD1 (5 bases). This CDR3 contains 15 residues. Germline CDR1 reads SGHTA; CDR2 reads FQGNSA. Trimming shortened V by 2 bases and J by 5 bases, and 14 bases separated the two germline ends. The DNA for the CDR3 is TGTGCCAGCAGCTTATTCGCAGGGATGGAAGATACGCAGTATTTT. Encoded protein: CASSLFAGMEDTQYF.

This CDR3 is CASSQALQSTGELFF. CDR3 bases: TGCGCCAGCAGCCAAGCCTTACAGAGCACCGGGGAGCTGTTTTTT. The V call is TRBV4-1, the J call TRBJ2-2; D not resolved. The CDR3 totals 15 residues. Trimming left V 1 base short and J 4 bases short, with 10 bases between. The V gene's germline CDR1 is MGHRA and CDR2 YSYEKL.

The chain is built from TRBV12-5 and TRBJ1-1, with a weak D call TRBD1 (5 bases). CDR3 length equals 17 residues. V gave up 3 bases and J gave up 0 bases, with 17 bases separating them. Germline CDR1 LGHNT, CDR2 FRNRAP. CDR3 loop: CASGFFAGTVLNTEAFF. In DNA, the CDR3 is TGTGCTAGTGGTTTCTTCGCGGGGACCGTGCTGAACACTGAAGCTTTCTTT.

This chain links TRBV29-1 with TRBJ1-2, with 7 positions matching TRBD1. In germline, CDR1 is SQVTM, CDR2 ANQGSEA. The trim removed 8 bases at V and 4 bases at J, leaving 4 bases unmatched. The CDR3 length is 11 residues. This CDR3 reads CSPQGCYGYTF. In DNA form, the CDR3 reads TGCAGCCCACAGGGGTGCTATGGCTACACCTTC. Complete variable domain (other parts from reference TRBV29-1 and TRBJ1-2): SAVISQKPSRDICQRGTSLTIQCQVDSQVTMMFWYRQQPGQSLTLIATANQGSEATYESGFVIDKFPISRPNLTFSTLTVSNMSPEDSSIYLCSPQGCYGYTFGSGTRLTVV.

CDR3 in amino acids: CASSRTGFGQPQHF. CDR3 nucleotide sequence: TGTGCCAGCAGCCGGACAGGGTTCGGTCAGCCCCAGCATTTT. J is TRBJ1-5 and V is TRBV14; TRBD1 matches 8 bases. The CDR3 extends over 14 amino acids. V dropped 4 bases and J dropped 6; count of bases not matched to a gene: 5. Germline V gives CDR1 SGHDN, CDR2 FVKESK. Based on the CDR3 plus reference TRBV14 and TRBJ1-5, the full variable domain is EAGVTQFPSHSVIEKGQTVTLRCDPISGHDNLYWYRRVMGKEIKFLLHFVKESKQDESGMPNNRFLAERTGGTYSTLKVQPAELEDSGVYFCASSRTGFGQPQHFGDGTRLSIL.

The rearrangement uses TRBV10-2 and TRBJ1-1; D is uncertain. Germline-derived CDR1 and CDR2 are WSHSY and SAAADI. With 6 bases removed from V and 5 bases from J, the gap between germline ends came to 13 bases. The CDR3 length is 13 residues. The CDR3 sequence is CASRPASGTEAFF. CDR3 nucleotides: TGCGCCAGCAGACCGGCTTCGGGGACTGAAGCTTTCTTT.

The sample holds one count of this clone. The rearrangement joins TRBV6-5 to TRBJ2-7, with 7 bases identical to TRBD1. After removal of 6 bases from V and 0 bases from J, the junction contained 8 bases not matched to a gene. Germline V gene data show CDR1 as MNHEY and CDR2 as SVGAGI. The CDR3 runs to 15 residues. CDR3 protein: CASRDTGTASYEQYF. The CDR3 DNA is TGTGCCAGCAGGGATACCGGGACAGCCTCCTACGAGCAGTACTTC.

The chain uses TRBV7-9 and TRBJ2-5; 9 bases are shared with TRBD2. V trimming: 5 bases; J trimming: 2 bases; junction bases outside the gene matches: 12. CDR1 is SEHNR, CDR2 FQNEAQ, per germline (reference sequence). The length of the CDR3 is 17 residues. In DNA form, the CDR3 reads TGTGCCAGCAGCCCCGGCGGGGGGGCGGGTCGGCAAGAGACCCAGTACTTC. Translated, it gives CASSPGGGAGRQETQYF.

The table lists this clone with a few counts. The CDR3 region has the DNA TGTGCCAGCAGCGGGACAGGGGTCTATTCACCCCTCCACTTT. Encoded protein: CASSGTGVYSPLHF. The chain couples TRBV11-3 to TRBJ1-6, with TRBD1 identical over 10 bases. The CDR3 length is 14 residues. V lost 5 bases and J lost 8; bases outside the gene matches: 3. The germline CDR1 and CDR2 sequences are SGHNT and YENEEA.

This clone was recorded once. The rearrangement joins TRBV7-2 to TRBJ2-7; no definite D call. Per germline, CDR1 SGHTA and CDR2 FQGNSA. V gave up 2 bases and J gave up 3 bases, with 5 bases separating them. CDR3 size: 12 residues. CDR3 coding DNA: TGTGCCAGCAGCTTAATTAGCTACGAGCAGTACTTC. Amino acid sequence: CASSLISYEQYF.

This rearrangement joins TRBV11-2 to TRBJ1-2, with 12 bases identical to TRBD1. With V trimmed by 5 bases and J by 8 bases, 6 bases remained unmatched. The CDR3 has 14 residues. Germline CDR1 is SGHAT and CDR2 is FQNNGV. As DNA, the CDR3 is TGTGCCAGCAGCCGCAGGGACAGGGGGCGAGGCTACACCTTC. It codes for CASSRRDRGRGYTF.

The rearrangement joins TRBV4-1 to TRBJ1-2; tentatively, D is TRBD1 (5 bases). Germline CDR1 and CDR2: MGHRA and YSYEKL. V was shortened by 4 bases and J by 4 bases, with 13 bases between the two germline ends. There are 14 residues in the CDR3. The CDR3 protein is CASSPGGGTYGYTF. The CDR3 nucleotides read TGCGCCAGCAGCCCGGGCGGGGGTACCTATGGCTACACCTTC.

The chain combines TRBV5-1 with TRBJ2-5, with 8 bases identical to TRBD2. CDR3 length: 13 amino acids. The V and J ends lost 4 bases and 4 bases, in that order; junction bases with no gene match: 3. Germline V lookup: CDR1 SGHRS, CDR2 YFSETQ. The CDR3 region has the DNA TGCGCCAGCAGCCCCGGACTAGCAGAGACCCAGTACTTC. It is translated as CASSPGLAETQYF.

The CDR3 loop is CASSLGRGDTQYF. CDR3 nucleotide sequence: TGTGCCAGCAGCTTGGGCAGGGGAGATACGCAGTATTTT. The genes are TRBV5-4 and TRBJ2-3; D may be TRBD1 (6 bases). The CDR3 contains 13 residues. V shed 0 bases and J shed 5 bases, with 7 bases lying between them. CDR1 is SGHNT and CDR2 is YYREEE in the germline V gene (reference sequence).

The rearrangement joins TRBV19 to TRBJ2-5; 7 positions agree with TRBD2. V trimming: 0 bases; J trimming: 2 bases; junction bases outside the gene matches: 6. Per germline, CDR1 LNHDA and CDR2 SQIVND (reference sequence). The CDR3 has 16 amino acids. CDR3 coding DNA: TGTGCCAGTAGTATAGACAGCGGGGCGGGTCAAGAGACCCAGTACTTC. As protein: CASSIDSGAGQETQYF.

The chain employs TRBV4-2 and TRBJ2-5; D is perhaps TRBD2 (6 bases). CDR1 and CDR2 from the germline V gene are LGHNA and YNFKEQ. V lost 3 bases and J lost 5, with 10 bases in between. The CDR3 covers 13 residues. The CDR3 sequence is CASSHPRGETQYF. The DNA for the CDR3 is TGTGCCAGCAGCCACCCACGGGGGGAGACCCAGTACTTC.

The rearrangement links TRBV6-5 to TRBJ1-6; possibly TRBD1 for D (5 bases). The CDR3 is 15 residues long. V gave up 0 bases and J gave up 6 bases, with 9 bases separating them. Germline V lookup: CDR1 MNHEY, CDR2 SVGAGI. The DNA of the CDR3 is TGTGCCAGCAGTTACTCCGGCAGGGTTAATTCACCCCTCCACTTT. It is translated as CASSYSGRVNSPLHF.